This TCR beta chain is from a study of blood T cell repertoires in COVID-19. The method was immunoSEQ multiplex PCR; TCRdb's version includes in-frame clones alone and lacks a portion of them. The sample contains under 250,000 clones, around 82% of which appear only once. Trimming pared 4 bases from V and 8 bases from J, leaving 9 bases between. Germline assignment: CDR1 SGHDN and CDR2 FVKESK. The CDR3 loop spans 13 amino acids. Within the 2 weeks before study entry, each person in the exposed group met a COVID-19 case. The sequenced sample was PBMCs or T cells enriched from blood (not recorded which). This TCR derives from a woman between 35 and 50 years old who had been exposed to COVID-19. This sequence joins TRBV14 and TRBJ1-6; D perhaps matches TRBD1 (5 bases). This chain's CDR3 is CASSRRVDSPLHF. Here the CDR3 DNA reads TGTGCCAGCAGCCGCAGGGTCGATTCACCCCTCCACTTT.